This TCR beta chain was captured in a study of blood T cell repertoires in COVID-19. Study information: COVID-19 samples, acute and convalescent, were from the United States, Italy and Spain. Sample material is recorded as cDNA or gDNA derived from T cells, B-cell-depleted T cells, or PBMCs.

Original analysis: Reference gene primer amplification gave estimated nucleated cell counts. Generated by immunoSEQ multiplex PCR, the TCRdb table keeps only in-frame clones and is missing some. The V and J calls and clone size were taken over from that table, and D and trimming were inferred from the DNA. The sample shows roughly 130,000 clones, roughly 88% of them seen only once. The germline V gene encodes CDR1 ENHRY and CDR2 SYGVKD. This CDR3 spans 14 amino acids. Trimming pared 0 bases from V and 4 bases from J, leaving 9 bases between. This TCR was recovered from a man aged 35-49 years with acute or convalescent COVID-19. Input material: peripheral blood. This chain links TRBV10-3 with TRBJ1-2, with D unclear. The CDR3 reads CAISESEEIYGYTF. CDR3 bases: TGTGCCATCAGTGAGTCGGAGGAGATCTATGGCTACACCTTC.